This entry describes one T cell receptor (beta chain). This clone was recorded once. It lacks a known antigen. No clone much larger than this one lies a single base away; base qualities are absent. TCRbeta CDR3 regions were amplified from genomic DNA by means of the immunoSEQ Assay, a bias-controlled multiplex PCR. The authors processed their data as follows. Within the assay, amplification of reference gene primers was used to estimate how many nucleated cells each sample contained. Sequence reads were collapsed and filtered to measure the absolute abundance of every unique TCRbeta CDR3 rearrangement. For each sample, productive Simpson clonality was calculated by taking the square root of Simpson's diversity index across productive rearrangements. TCRdb's version of the immuneACCESS table is confined to in-frame rearrangements and falls short of the full clone set. An unresolved V gene accounts for under half of the shortfall where checked; the remainder is of unknown origin. V and J calls and clone size are given by that table; D and trimming were obtained from the DNA. Here the sample has approximately 530,000 clones; about 89% occur a single time. The ten most abundant clones make up 7.8% of the sample.

These data come from a study of blood T cell repertoires in COVID-19 (TCRdb year 2020). Regarding the study in general: Samples covering the acute and convalescent phases of COVID-19 were provided by collaborators in the United States, Italy and Spain. The prospective study material was composed of cDNA or gDNA derived from T cells, B-cell-depleted T cells, or PBMCs. Subjects who had been exposed to COVID-19, were actively infected with it, or had recovered from it provided the deeply sampled blood TCRbeta repertoires that made up the dataset. The repertoires were made available in a free public database intended to serve as a resource for research on the immune response to SARS-CoV-2. The samples were drawn from two sources: the first 160 participants of the ongoing ImmuneRACE study, and about 1,300 subjects contributed by 6 global collaborators. Sample metadata almost always included a de-identified subject ID, COVID-19 status, age in years and sex. Where available, HLA class I and class II types were obtained from metadata supplied by the sample provider rather than from assay-based typing. What the research found in general, with its limitations: The quantity of clinical and demographic metadata differed by source and by participant and was supplied without curation.

In Seattle, one collaborating source enrolled patients while the infection was active and tracked those patients longitudinally over the course of disease. Each collaborating institution followed its own protocols to collect whole blood in K2EDTA tubes. Collaborator samples were shipped for TCRbeta analysis as frozen whole blood, isolated PBMCs, or DNA extracted from either sample type. Material for sequencing was peripheral blood. This sequence originates from a woman between 50 and 59 years old with COVID-19, enrolled during active disease.

The CDR3 region: CASSSSASPGETQYF. DNA sequence: TGTGCCAGCAGCTCCAGCGCTTCGCCGGGGGAGACCCAGTACTTC. The chain is made from TRBV5-4 and TRBJ2-5; tentative D gene TRBD2, with 5 bases matching. A distance of 17 bases separates the germline ends of V and J, which lose 3 bases and 5 bases respectively. Per the germline V gene (reference sequence), SGHNT is the CDR1 and YYREEE is the CDR2. The CDR3 has 15 amino acids, counting the end cysteine and phenylalanine. Only the CDR3 region is kept as DNA, spanning 45 bases read in frame from base 1.